This T cell receptor (beta chain) was recorded in a study of shared clonotypes between healthy human individuals. About this clone itself: Its cognate antigen is unknown.

The V and J ends lost 3 bases and 2 bases respectively, with 9 bases between them. The CDR3 extends over 14 amino acids. CDR1 and CDR2 (germline): MNHEY, SMNVEV (reference sequence). Study results and caveats: Generation probabilities were higher for clonotypes shared across all four sorted-subset donors than for unshared ones. At large depth, rarefaction still showed sorted-subset sequencing to be incomplete.

An approximately 220 ng quantity of DNA, 25,000 to 35,000 T cell genomes, went into the sorted-subset replicate PCRs. Clones were sequenced by immunoSEQ multiplex PCR, and TCRdb holds only the in-frame ones, with some missing. The repertoire holds about 700,000 clones, with 92% as singletons. CD8 cells classed as naive were CD45RO-negative and positively selected for CCR7, excluding terminally differentiated effector memory CD45RA+ cells. The chain is built from TRBV27 and TRBJ2-3; no definite D call. The TCR originated in a man aged 25 to 40 in good health. Sequencing was performed on naive CD8+ T cells sorted from blood. The CDR3 here is CASSFLGATDTQYF. The CDR3 DNA reads TGTGCCAGCAGTTTTCTGGGTGCCACAGATACGCAGTATTTT.